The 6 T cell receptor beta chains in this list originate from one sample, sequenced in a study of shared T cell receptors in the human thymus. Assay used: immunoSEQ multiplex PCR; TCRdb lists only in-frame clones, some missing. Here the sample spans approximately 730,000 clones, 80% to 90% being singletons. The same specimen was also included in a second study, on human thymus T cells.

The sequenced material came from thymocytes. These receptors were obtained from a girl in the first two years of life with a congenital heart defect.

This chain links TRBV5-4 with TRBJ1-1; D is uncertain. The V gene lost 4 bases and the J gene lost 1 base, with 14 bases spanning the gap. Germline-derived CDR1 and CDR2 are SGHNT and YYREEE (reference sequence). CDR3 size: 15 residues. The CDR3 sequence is CASSLKFTGNTEAFF. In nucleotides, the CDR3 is TGTGCCAGCAGCCTTAAATTCACCGGGAACACTGAAGCTTTCTTT.

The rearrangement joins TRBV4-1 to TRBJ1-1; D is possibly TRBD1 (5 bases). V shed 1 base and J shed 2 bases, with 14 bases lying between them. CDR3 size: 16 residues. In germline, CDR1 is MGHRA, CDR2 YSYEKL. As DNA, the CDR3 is TGCGCCAGCAGCCAAGGAATTCGACAGATAAACACTGAAGCTTTCTTT. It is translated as CASSQGIRQINTEAFF.

For the CDR3, the DNA is TGCGCCAGCAGCCAAGTTGCGCTTCAAAACATTCAGTACTTC. Translated, it gives CASSQVALQNIQYF. The V and J genes are TRBV4-3 and TRBJ2-4, with unresolved D. The germline V gene encodes CDR1 LGHNA and CDR2 YSLEER. Trimming took off 1 base at V and 5 bases at J, with 9 bases between the two ends. The length of the CDR3 is 14 residues.

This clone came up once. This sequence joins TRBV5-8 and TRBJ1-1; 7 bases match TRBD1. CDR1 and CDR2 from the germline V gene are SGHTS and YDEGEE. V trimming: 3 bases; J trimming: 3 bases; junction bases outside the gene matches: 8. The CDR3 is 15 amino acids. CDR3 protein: CASSSDREIDTEAFF. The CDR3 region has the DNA TGTGCCAGCAGCTCCGACAGGGAAATCGACACTGAAGCTTTCTTT. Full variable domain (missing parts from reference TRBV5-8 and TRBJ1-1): EAGVTQSPTHLIKTRGQQATLRCSPISGHTSVYWYQQALGLGLQFLLWYDEGEERNRGNFPPRFSGRQFPNYSSELNVNALELEDSALYLCASSSDREIDTEAFFGQGTRLTVV.

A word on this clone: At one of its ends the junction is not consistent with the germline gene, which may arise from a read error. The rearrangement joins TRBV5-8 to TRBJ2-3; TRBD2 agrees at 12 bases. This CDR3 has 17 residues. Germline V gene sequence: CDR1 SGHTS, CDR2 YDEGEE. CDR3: CVSSFWTSGAHTDTQYF. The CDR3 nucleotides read TGTGTCAGCAGCTTTTGGACTAGCGGGGCCCACACAGATACGCAGTATTTT.

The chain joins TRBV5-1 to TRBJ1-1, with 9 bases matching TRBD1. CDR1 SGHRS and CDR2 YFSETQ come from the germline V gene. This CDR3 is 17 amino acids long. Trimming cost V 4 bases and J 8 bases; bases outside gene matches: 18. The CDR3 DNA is TGCGCCAGCAGCAGACAACCGGGACAGGGAATTCTGCCCGAAGCTTTCTTT. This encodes CASSRQPGQGILPEAFF.